This T cell receptor (beta chain) came from a study of blood T cell repertoires in COVID-19. Across the study: From the United States, Italy and Spain came samples of acute and convalescent COVID-19. T cells, B-cell-depleted T cells, or PBMCs supplied cDNA or gDNA.

Participant-reported clinical history was the basis for cohort assignment. Per the original methods: Nucleated cell number was recorded as an estimate derived from reference gene primer amplification. Using immunoSEQ multiplex PCR, the repertoire was profiled, and TCRdb retains in-frame clones only, with some absent. V and J calls and clone size are given by that table; D and trimming were obtained from the DNA. The sample has 200,000 to 250,000 clones; roughly 90% are singletons. Germline-derived CDR1 and CDR2 are ENHRY and SYGVKD. V was cut by 0 bases and J by 4 bases, with 13 bases left in between. The CDR3 consists of 16 residues.

The rearrangement uses TRBV10-3 and TRBJ1-3; maybe TRBD1 (5 bases). The clonotype originates from a woman in her thirties who had recovered from COVID-19. The sequenced sample consisted of PBMCs or T cells enriched from blood (not recorded which). This CDR3 reads CAISESSRVSGNTIYF. The CDR3 DNA reads as TGTGCCATCAGTGAGTCGTCCAGGGTATCAGGAAACACCATATATTTT.